This T cell receptor (beta chain) was identified in a study of shared clonotypes between healthy human individuals (dated by TCRdb to about 2020). Concerning the study at large: The cohort included three men and a couple of women between 18 and 49 years of age. For each donor, three plates each were used for CD4 naive and CD4 memory, two plates were used for CD8 naive, and one plate was used for CD8 memory. The study deeply sequenced blood TCR repertoires of about 5 healthy adults to estimate repertoire size and the extent of clonotype sharing between individuals. Libraries were prepared and TCR repertoires were sequenced by different laboratories using diverse techniques, in order to increase sequencing depth and limit assay-specific biases. Per donor, leukapheresis produced somewhere between about 0.9 and 9.5 billion PBMCs.

The CDR3 sequence holds 13 residues, the cysteine and phenylalanine included. Only the CDR3 DNA is retained, 39 bases long and in frame from the first base. V loses 1 base, J loses 3 bases, and the germline ends lie 5 bases apart. The germline V gene encodes CDR1 SGHNT and CDR2 YYREEE (reference sequence). Donors were healthy HIV-negative adults with no recently reported acute infections or vaccinations. All donors were Caucasian adults living in Nashville, Tennessee, USA. CD4+ T cells were enriched by magnetic negative selection, after which naive cells were positively selected on CD45RA and the negative fraction was taken as the memory subset. Blood was obtained by leukapheresis, after which PBMCs were separated by Ficoll-Histopaque density gradient centrifugation and cryopreserved in liquid nitrogen vapor phase. Analytical flow cytometry was used to check the purity and quantity of each magnetically sorted T cell population. Genomic DNA was isolated from every sorted fraction and measured by UV absorbance on a Nanodrop 2000c.

TCR CDR3 regions were amplified from genomic DNA by multiplex PCR using the deep immunoSEQ assay. Genomic DNA extracted from each cell subset was distributed evenly over all wells of several immunoSEQ 96-well plates, and each plate served as one replicate. For sorted subsets, around 0.2 ug of genomic DNA, equivalent to 30,000 or so T cell genomes, went into each replicate PCR. The purified libraries were quantified using a Qubit 3.0 fluorometer, sized with a Bioanalyzer 2100, and then quantified again using the KAPA Library Quantification kit. Every immunoSEQ 96-well plate was sequenced on a separate single-read 150-cycle Illumina NextSeq 550 flow cell. On the authors' methods: The immunoSEQ output contained only junctional sequences without quality scores, so filtering could not match that applied to full-length reads. Sequences were annotated with PyIR, a Python wrapper for IgBLAST v1.9, using IMGT germline references to assign V/J genes and CDR3. Reads were removed for weak V/J assignments (E-value above 1e-6), missing CDR3, stop codons, out-of-frame junctions, or ambiguous translated residues. V3J clonotypes were defined as sequences sharing the same inferred V gene, J gene, and CDR3 amino acid sequence. Percentage overlap between repertoires was computed as shared unique clonotypes divided by the size of the smaller repertoire. Three approaches were used to assess repertoire richness: RTK rarefaction, the Chao1 estimator, and Recon v2.1 estimates of unobserved clonotypes. Generation probabilities were computed with OLGA for all TCRbeta clonotypes obtained by the gDNA method from several donors. The table comes from immuneACCESS by way of TCRdb, which keeps in-frame sequences with V and J called. Part of the clones is missing from these tables; in studies checked, under half for an unresolved V gene and the rest for unknown reasons. D and trimming come from the DNA, and the V and J calls and clone size come from that table. This sample holds approximately 340,000 clones; about 74% were observed only once. The top ten hold about a tenth of the sample.

As regards this clone: Its binding antigen is unknown. Within one base of it there is no much larger clone, and no base qualities were kept.

What the work shows at the level of the full study, not this receptor alone: Incomplete sequencing was indicated by rarefaction of sorted-subset datasets, despite the large sequencing depth. Naive subsets generally had larger estimated clonotype richness than memory subsets. Sharing across four donors was observed for 5% to 6.5% of naive CD4, over 3% of naive CD8, over 2% of memory CD4, and over 0.3% of memory CD8 clonotypes. Compared with non-shared clonotypes, clonotypes shared by all four sorted-subset donors had higher generation probabilities. The genetic and exposure-history diversity represented was limited by the small number of donors. Pairwise subsampling indicated that sequencing depth was expected to affect the degree of clonotype sharing among donors. Sampling was restricted to blood, and TCR repertoires in tissues likely differ from the TCR repertoires found in blood.

This clonotype originated in a young man in good health. The sequencing sample was made of memory CD4+ T cells sorted from blood. The intended sense of this specimen's cell subset or site label: CD45RA-negative fraction. The receptor chain draws on TRBV5-4 and TRBJ2-1; too little of a D gene remains to name it. The nucleotides are TGTGCCAGCAGCTTGTTCCGCTACAATGAGCAGTTCTTC. This codes for CASSLFRYNEQFF.